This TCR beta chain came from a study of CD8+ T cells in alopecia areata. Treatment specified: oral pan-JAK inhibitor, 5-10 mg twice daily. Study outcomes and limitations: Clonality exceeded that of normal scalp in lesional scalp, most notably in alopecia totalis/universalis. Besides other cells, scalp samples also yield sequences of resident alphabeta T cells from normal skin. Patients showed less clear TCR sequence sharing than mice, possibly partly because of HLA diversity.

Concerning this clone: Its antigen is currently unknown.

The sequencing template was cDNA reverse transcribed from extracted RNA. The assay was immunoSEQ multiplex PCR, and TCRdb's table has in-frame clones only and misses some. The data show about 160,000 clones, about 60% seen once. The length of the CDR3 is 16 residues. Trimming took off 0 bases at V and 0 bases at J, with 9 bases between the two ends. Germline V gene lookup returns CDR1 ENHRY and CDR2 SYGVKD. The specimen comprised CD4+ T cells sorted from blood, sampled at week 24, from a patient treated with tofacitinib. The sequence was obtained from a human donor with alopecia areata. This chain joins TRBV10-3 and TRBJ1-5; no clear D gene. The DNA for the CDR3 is TGTGCCATCAGTGAGTCGGGCGATTATAGCAATCAGCCCCAGCATTTT. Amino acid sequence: CAISESGDYSNQPQHF.